A selection of T cell receptor beta chains follows, all from one sample in a study of CD8 T cells in Susac syndrome. TCRdb ran MiXCR on the immunoSEQ multiplex PCR reads and lists one entry per CDR3 protein. The repertoire has around 80,000 distinct CDR3 sequences, roughly 91% of them found once; the top ten carry just over 0.5%. Sequenced: CD8+ T cells from PBMCs. The source of these receptors is a human donor with multiple sclerosis. Both conserved end residues are part of each CDR3. Fields, in order: D gene, clone size, J gene, V gene, CDR3 DNA, CDR3 protein. D genes are given only for firm matches. The size field is filled for only some rows; it gives once, few, many or a size class.

>NA|NA|TRBJ2-3|TRBV12-3/TRBV12-4
TGTGCCAGCACTGGGCAGACAGATACGCAGTATTTT
CASTGQTDTQYF
>NA|NA|TRBJ1-2|TRBV12-3/TRBV12-4
TGTGCCAGCAGTTTAGGGGGGAGGCTGAACTATGGCTACACCTTC
CASSLGGRLNYGYTF
>TRBD2|once|TRBJ2-7|TRBV12-3/TRBV12-4
TGTGCCAGCAGTTCTTCAATGACTAGCTTGTACGAGCAGTACTTC
CASSSSMTSLYEQYF
>NA|NA|TRBJ2-5|TRBV9
TGTGCCAGCAGCGTAGGCCGGCAGGGGCTTCAAGAGACCCAGTACTTC
CASSVGRQGLQETQYF
>NA|NA|TRBJ2-7|TRBV2
TGTGCCAGCAGTGAACCCCCCTCCTACGAGCAGTACTTC
CASSEPPSYEQYF
>NA|NA|TRBJ1-1|TRBV18
TGTGCCAGCTCACCAATATATGGGGCGCCGGGGAACACTGAAGCTTTCTTT
CASSPIYGAPGNTEAFF
>NA|NA|TRBJ1-2|TRBV30
TGTGCCTGGACGGGCGGCTATGGCCACACCTTC
CAWTGGYGHTF
>TRBD2|few|TRBJ2-7|TRBV4-3
TGTGCCAGCAGCCCGGGACTAGCGGGAGCCTACGAGCAGTACTTC
CASSPGLAGAYEQYF
>TRBD2|NA|TRBJ2-3|TRBV7-2
TGTGCCAGCAGTTCACTAGCGGGAATAGTGGATACGCAGTATTTT
CASSSLAGIVDTQYF
>NA|few|TRBJ2-7|TRBV9
TGTGCCAGCAGCGCCGGGGGCTACGAGCAGTACTTC
CASSAGGYEQYF
>NA|NA|TRBJ1-6|TRBV21-1
TGTGCCAGCAGCATTACGAGGCGGCCCCCGAACAATTCACCCCTCCACTTT
CASSITRRPPNNSPLHF
>NA|once|TRBJ2-1|TRBV30
TGTGCCTCCTCGGGGTTGGGCAATGAGCAGTTCTTC
CASSGLGNEQFF
>TRBD1|once|TRBJ1-1|TRBV9
TGTGCCAGCAGCGTAGAACAGGGGATGGACACTGAAGCTTTCTTT
CASSVEQGMDTEAFF
>NA|NA|TRBJ2-7|TRBV27
TGTGCCAGCAGTGCACCCGACAGGTACTCCTACGAGCAGTACTTC
CASSAPDRYSYEQYF
>NA|NA|TRBJ2-2|TRBV7-9
TGTGCCAGCAGCTTAGCGTTGGGGGAGCTGTTTTTT
CASSLALGELFF
>NA|NA|TRBJ2-5|TRBV6-2/TRBV6-3
TGTGCCAGCAGTTACACTCAAGAGACCCAGTACTTC
CASSYTQETQYF
>TRBD2|NA|TRBJ2-1|TRBV24-1
TGTGCCACCGCCGGGACTAGCGGGAGCAATGAGCAGTTCTTC
CATAGTSGSNEQFF
>TRBD1|NA|TRBJ1-5|TRBV10-3
TGTGCCATCGGTCAGGGGGGCAATCAGCCCCAGCATTTT
CAIGQGGNQPQHF
>NA|NA|TRBJ1-5|TRBV6-5
TGTGCCAGCAGTTACTCGAAACGGAGCAATCAGCCCCAGCATTTT
CASSYSKRSNQPQHF
>NA|few|TRBJ2-7|TRBV13
TGTGCCAGCAGCCCCGACAACCGCCCCGAGCAGTACTTC
CASSPDNRPEQYF
>NA|NA|TRBJ2-3|TRBV3-1
TGTGCCAGCAGCCAAGTGGCAGCACCCACAGATACGCAGTATTTT
CASSQVAAPTDTQYF
>NA|NA|TRBJ1-1|TRBV5-4
TGTGCCAGCAATGAGGGGAACACTGAAGCTTTCTTT
CASNEGNTEAFF
>NA|NA|TRBJ2-7|TRBV5-1
TGCGCCAGCAGCTTCACAGGGACCCCCTACGAGCAGTACTTC
CASSFTGTPYEQYF
>TRBD2|NA|TRBJ2-7|TRBV13
TGTGCCAGCAGCTTGAGACTAGCGGGGGGCCCTACCTACGAGCAGTACTTC
CASSLRLAGGPTYEQYF
>TRBD2|NA|TRBJ2-1|TRBV4-1
TGCGCCAGCAGCCAAGAAGTAGCGGGAGGGTACAATGAGCAGTTCTTC
CASSQEVAGGYNEQFF
>TRBD2|NA|TRBJ2-7|TRBV20-1
TGCAGTGCTTACGGGGTTGGTAGCGGGCTCGAGCAGTACTTC
CSAYGVGSGLEQYF
>TRBD1|NA|TRBJ1-5|TRBV27
TGTGCCAGCAGCTCCGGGACAGGGAGCAATCAGCCCCAGCATTTT
CASSSGTGSNQPQHF
>NA|NA|TRBJ2-1|TRBV3-1
TGTGCCAGCAGCCAAGAGGGTAGCGGCAATGAGCAGTTCTTC
CASSQEGSGNEQFF
>NA|NA|TRBJ2-2|TRBV14
TGTGCCAGCAGCCAAGATAACAGGGCAACCGGGGAGCTGTTTTTT
CASSQDNRATGELFF
>NA|NA|TRBJ2-3|TRBV7-3
TGTGCCAGCAGCCCTGGACTGAGCACAGATACGCAGTATTTT
CASSPGLSTDTQYF
>TRBD1|NA|TRBJ2-3|TRBV7-8
TGTGCCAGCAGCTCCGGCAGGGGGGATACGCAGTATTTT
CASSSGRGDTQYF
>NA|NA|TRBJ1-2|TRBV9
TGTGCCAGCAGCTCCGGGGGTTACTATGGCTACACCTTC
CASSSGGYYGYTF
>TRBD1|NA|TRBJ1-2|TRBV7-9
TGTGCCAGCAGCCCCCCGGGACAGCTCTATGGCTACACCTTC
CASSPPGQLYGYTF
>NA|few|TRBJ1-1|TRBV4-1
TGCGCCAGCAGCCAAAAGGGAAACACTGAAGCTTTCTTT
CASSQKGNTEAFF
>NA|NA|TRBJ2-5|TRBV18
TGTGCCAGCTCACCATCCCGACAACCGAGGGTAGAGACCCAGTACTTC
CASSPSRQPRVETQYF
>NA|NA|TRBJ2-3|TRBV5-6
TGTGCCAGCAGCTTGCCGGGGCCCGTGACAGATACGCAGTATTTT
CASSLPGPVTDTQYF
>TRBD2|NA|TRBJ2-5|TRBV2
TGTGCCAGCAGTGAAGCTATAGCGGGTCAAGAGACCCAGTACTTC
CASSEAIAGQETQYF
>NA|NA|TRBJ1-5|TRBV5-1
TGCGCCAGCAGCTTGGGGGGTCAAAATCAGCCCCAGCATTTT
CASSLGGQNQPQHF
>NA|NA|TRBJ2-2|TRBV6-1
TGTGCCAGCAGTGAAGCGTCGTTCGAGGGCGGGGAGCTGTTTTTT
CASSEASFEGGELFF
>NA|NA|TRBJ2-1|TRBV7-9
TGTGCCAGCAGCTCCCTAGGGTTGCGGGGCAATGAGCAGTTCTTC
CASSSLGLRGNEQFF
>NA|NA|TRBJ2-7|TRBV27
TGTGCCAGCAGTTCCGGGATCGAGCAGTACTTC
CASSSGIEQYF
>NA|NA|TRBJ2-7|TRBV27
TGTGCCAGCAGTCTGACAGATTTCTACGAGCAGTACTTC
CASSLTDFYEQYF
>TRBD2|NA|TRBJ2-7|TRBV3-1
TGTGCCAGCAGCCAAGCTCCGGGACTAGCGGGGCTCTTTTCCTACGAGCAGTACTTC
CASSQAPGLAGLFSYEQYF
>NA|few|TRBJ2-7|TRBV27
TGTGCCAGCAGTCCATCGTCCTACGAGCAGTACTTC
CASSPSSYEQYF
>NA|NA|TRBJ2-5|TRBV6-6
TGTGCCAGCAGTTATCGAGAGACCCAGTACTTC
CASSYRETQYF
>NA|NA|TRBJ2-3|TRBV29-1
TGCAGCGCCGAGGGAGATACGCAGTATTTT
CSAEGDTQYF
>NA|NA|TRBJ1-2|TRBV4-3
TGCGCCAGCAGCCAAGAAACCTCGGGGGGTAGCTATGGCTACACCTTC
CASSQETSGGSYGYTF
>NA|NA|TRBJ2-2|TRBV5-1
TGCGCCAGCACACCTAACACCGGGGAGCTGTTTTTT
CASTPNTGELFF
>NA|NA|TRBJ1-1|TRBV28
TGTGCCAGCAGTCGGGACCCTAACACTGAAGCTTTCTTT
CASSRDPNTEAFF
>NA|NA|TRBJ1-1|TRBV24-1
TGTGCCACCAGCTTAGGAAACACTGAAGCTTTCTTT
CATSLGNTEAFF
>TRBD1|NA|TRBJ2-7|TRBV28
TGTGCCAGCAGTTCACCGGGACAGGGAACCTACGAGCAGTACTTC
CASSSPGQGTYEQYF
>NA|NA|TRBJ2-7|TRBV4-1
TGCGCCAGCAGCCAACAGCGATCACAAGACTACGAGCAGTACTTC
CASSQQRSQDYEQYF
>NA|NA|TRBJ1-3|TRBV13
TGTGCCAGCAGCCAAGGCCTACGGGTTGGAAACACCATATATTTT
CASSQGLRVGNTIYF